The next 23 T cell receptor beta chains were all read from a single sample in a study of pediatric ulcerative colitis. Method: immunoSEQ multiplex PCR; TCRdb's copy keeps in-frame clones and lacks some. The table includes more than 45,000 clones, around 87% detected once. The specimen sequenced was blood. These receptors all stem from a boy younger than 18 who was a control in a study of pediatric ulcerative colitis.

V usage is TRBV9 and J usage is TRBJ2-1; D not resolved. CDR1 and CDR2 (germline): SGDLS, YYNGEE. The CDR3 totals 14 residues. V lost 3 bases, J lost 8 bases, and 15 bases lay in between. The CDR3 nucleotides read TGTGCCAGCAGCGCCAGACTCGCTAGGGATGAGCAGTTCTTC. It codes for CASSARLARDEQFF.

J is TRBJ1-2 and V is TRBV7-2, with D uncertain. Trimming stripped 1 base from V and 4 bases from J, with 13 bases between. This CDR3 is 15 amino acids long. In germline, CDR1 is SGHTA, CDR2 FQGNSA. CDR3 in amino acids: CASSLGHQDPYGYTF. For the CDR3, the DNA is TGTGCCAGCAGCTTAGGACACCAAGACCCCTATGGCTACACCTTC.

A note on this clone: At one end, the junction sequence differs from germline, possibly due to a read error. This sequence joins TRBV27 and TRBJ2-1; 11 bases map to TRBD2. The CDR3 loop spans 16 amino acids. Germline V gene sequence: CDR1 MNHEY, CDR2 SMNVEV (reference sequence). For the CDR3, the DNA is TGTGCCAGCAGTCTATCACGGACTAGCGGGTTCAATGAGCAGTTCTTC. Protein sequence: CASSLSRTSGFNEQFF.

The rearrangement joins TRBV5-4 to TRBJ2-2, with TRBD1 as a possible D gene (7 bases). Trimming shortened V by 0 bases and J by 4 bases, and 10 bases separated the two germline ends. CDR1 and CDR2 (germline): SGHNT, YYREEE (reference sequence). The CDR3 runs 15 residues. The CDR3 here is CASSLEQGGTGELFF. CDR3 bases: TGTGCCAGCAGCTTGGAGCAGGGGGGCACCGGGGAGCTGTTTTTT.

The chain couples TRBV9 to TRBJ1-1; D uncertain. Per the germline V gene, CDR1 is SGDLS and CDR2 is YYNGEE. V lost 5 bases to trimming and J lost 0 bases, with 5 bases between them. The CDR3 totals 12 residues. The CDR3 DNA follows: TGTGCCAGCAGTGGGGTGAACACTGAAGCTTTCTTT. It translates to CASSGVNTEAFF. The full variable domain, completed using reference TRBV9 and TRBJ1-1, is DSGVTQTPKHLITATGQRVTLRCSPRSGDLSVYWYQQSLDQGLQFLIQYYNGEERAKGNILERFSAQQFPDLHSELNLSSLELGDSALYFCASSGVNTEAFFGQGTRLTVV.

This clone has only a few counts. The chain links TRBV6-1 to TRBJ2-7; D is ambiguous. Germline V CDR1 and CDR2: MNHNS, SASEGT. V was clipped by 9 bases and J by 2 bases, with 14 bases between them. This CDR3 has 13 amino acids. The chain's CDR3 is CASFLHPPYEQYF. CDR3 sequence (DNA): TGTGCCAGTTTTTTACACCCTCCCTACGAGCAGTACTTC.

The chain is built from TRBV27 and TRBJ2-7; D remains unclear. The germline gives CDR1 MNHEY, CDR2 SMNVEV (reference sequence). This CDR3 is built from 13 residues. V was shortened by 2 bases and J by 2 bases, with 7 bases between the two germline ends. DNA of the CDR3: TGTGCCAGCAGTTTAACGGCAGCCTACGAGCAGTACTTC. Translated, it gives CASSLTAAYEQYF.

The chain carries TRBV7-8 and TRBJ2-7; 7 bases are a match to TRBD1. The V gene end was trimmed by 3 bases and the J gene end by 5 bases; junction bases not matched to a gene: 10. The V gene's germline CDR1 is SGHVS and CDR2 FQNEAQ. CDR3 size: 15 residues. The CDR3 DNA is TGTGCCAGCAGCTTCCGCAGGGGGTTCCCCAACGAGCAGTACTTC. Its protein product is CASSFRRGFPNEQYF.

The genes are TRBV6-5 and TRBJ1-1; tentatively, D is TRBD1 (5 bases). Germline V gene data show CDR1 as MNHEY and CDR2 as SVGAGI. V was cut by 2 bases and J by 5 bases, with 6 bases left in between. This CDR3 spans 12 amino acids. As DNA, the CDR3 is TGTGCCAGCAGTTACGGGGGAACTGAAGCTTTCTTT. Translating it yields CASSYGGTEAFF.

The gene calls are TRBV19 and TRBJ2-2; TRBD1 matches at 7 bases. V gave up 8 bases and J gave up 2 bases; unmatched junction bases: 8. There are 15 residues in the CDR3. In germline, CDR1 is LNHDA, CDR2 SQIVND (reference sequence). The CDR3 sequence: CASVPRQGNTGELFF. The DNA for the CDR3 is TGTGCCAGTGTTCCGAGACAGGGTAACACCGGGGAGCTGTTTTTT.

The chain is built from TRBV14 and TRBJ2-7, with a tentative D call TRBD2 (6 bases). Trimming shortened V by 4 bases and J by 2 bases, and 12 bases separated the two germline ends. CDR3 length: 14 amino acids. From germline, CDR1 is SGHDN and CDR2 FVKESK. CDR3 sequence: CASSLRRATYEQYF. In DNA, the CDR3 is TGTGCCAGCAGCCTACGGAGGGCCACCTACGAGCAGTACTTC.

The J gene is TRBJ2-2, the V gene TRBV2; 8 nucleotides line up with TRBD1. Germline V lookup: CDR1 SNHLY, CDR2 FYNNEI. V lost 5 bases, J lost 2 bases, and 4 bases stayed unmatched. CDR3 length equals 15 residues. CDR3 residues: CASSTDRGNTGELFF. In DNA, the CDR3 is TGTGCCAGCAGTACAGACAGGGGCAACACCGGGGAGCTGTTTTTT.

The gene calls are TRBV4-3 and TRBJ2-2; 13 bases match TRBD2. The CDR3 is 17 amino acids. Trimming cost V 3 bases and J 3 bases; bases outside gene matches: 4. Germline V gene lookup returns CDR1 LGHNA and CDR2 YSLEER. In nucleotides, the CDR3 is TGCGCCAGCAGCCACGGGACTAGCGGGGAGGACACCGGGGAGCTGTTTTTT. Translated, it gives CASSHGTSGEDTGELFF.

The rearrangement links TRBV6-1 to TRBJ2-3, with D maybe TRBD2 (6 bases). CDR1 and CDR2 (germline): MNHNS, SASEGT. This CDR3 contains 15 residues. The V gene lost 3 bases and the J gene lost 2 bases, with 12 bases spanning the gap. CDR3 protein: CASSDPGLITDTQYF. The CDR3 DNA sequence: TGTGCCAGCAGTGATCCGGGACTGATCACAGATACGCAGTATTTT.

This chain joins TRBV28 and TRBJ2-3; 8 bases fit TRBD2. In germline, CDR1 is MDHEN, CDR2 SYDVKM. The CDR3 length is 15 residues. Germline trimming cut 4 bases from V and 6 bases from J; bases unmatched to any gene: 9. In DNA form, the CDR3 reads TGTGCCAGCAGTTCTCCGGGACTAGTAATGGATACGCAGTATTTT. This codes for CASSSPGLVMDTQYF.

This clone was seen once. The gene calls are TRBV14 and TRBJ2-7; D ambiguous. Trimming shortened V by 5 bases and J by 6 bases, and 17 bases separated the two germline ends. The CDR3 covers 14 residues. Germline CDR1 reads SGHDN; CDR2 reads FVKESK. The CDR3 here is CASSEFWSAREQYF. In DNA, the CDR3 is TGTGCCAGCAGCGAATTTTGGAGCGCTCGCGAGCAGTACTTC.

The rearrangement joins TRBV21-1 to TRBJ1-1. TRBV21-1 is a pseudogene locus. The CDR3 is 16 residues long. CDR3 sequence: CASSKRRWTPIAEAFF. The CDR3 coding sequence is TGTGCCAGCAGCAAAAGGCGATGGACGCCAATCGCTGAAGCTTTCTTT.

V and J are TRBV6-5 and TRBJ2-1, with 9 bases lining up with TRBD1. This CDR3 comprises 15 residues. Trimming at V came to 6 bases and at J to 6 bases, leaving 9 bases not matched to a gene. The germline V gene has CDR1 MNHEY and CDR2 SVGAGI. The CDR3 DNA reads as TGTGCCAGCAGCAAGGACAGGGGCGGGAGCAATGAGCAGTTCTTC. Protein product: CASSKDRGGSNEQFF.

V usage is TRBV5-1 and J usage is TRBJ2-3, with 14 bases matching TRBD2. The J segment lost 2 bases and the V segment lost 4 bases, leaving 3 bases of the junction unmatched. This CDR3 is built from 16 residues. Germline V gene sequence: CDR1 SGHRS, CDR2 YFSETQ. CDR3 amino acids: CASSPGLAGATDTQYF. DNA of the CDR3: TGCGCCAGCAGCCCGGGACTAGCGGGGGCCACAGATACGCAGTATTTT.

This clone is categorized as medium-sized (0.01 to 0.1%). In nucleotides, the CDR3 is TGCAGCGTTAGTAGCGGGGGGTTCCATACCGGGGAGCTGTTTTTT. Translating it yields CSVSSGGFHTGELFF. The J gene is TRBJ2-2, the V gene TRBV29-1; TRBD2 matches at 10 bases. CDR3 length: 15 amino acids. The germline CDR1 and CDR2 sequences are SQVTM and ANQGSEA. J lost 5 bases, V lost 5 bases, and 8 bases had no gene match.

A note on this clone: The junction and the germline gene differ at one end; a read error may be behind it. The V and J genes are TRBV20-1 and TRBJ2-7; D is perhaps TRBD2 (6 bases). CDR1 DFQATT and CDR2 SNEGSKA come from the germline V gene (reference sequence). This CDR3 is built from 11 residues. The CDR3 nucleotides read TGCAGTGCTAGAGTCGGTAGCGGTTATCACTTC. Translation: CSARVGSGYHF.

The chain has TRBV28 and TRBJ1-3, with D perhaps matching TRBD1 (6 bases). This CDR3 is built from 13 residues. Germline V gene data show CDR1 as MDHEN and CDR2 as SYDVKM. Trimming pared 5 bases from V and 4 bases from J, leaving 9 bases between. As DNA, the CDR3 is TGTGCCAGCAGTACAGGGTCCGGAAACACCATATATTTT. Protein: CASSTGSGNTIYF.

The rearrangement uses TRBV11-2 and TRBJ2-7, with D maybe TRBD2 (5 bases). The V end was cut by 3 bases, the J end by 6 bases, with 15 bases between. The CDR3 has 14 amino acids. Germline V gene lookup returns CDR1 SGHAT and CDR2 FQNNGV. The CDR3, as DNA: TGTGCCAGCAGCTTTCACGGGCGGGTGGGCGAGCAGTACTTC. Translation gives CASSFHGRVGEQYF.